This paragraph reports one TCR beta chain. The sample comes from a study of T cell responses to AZD1222 COVID-19 vaccine. V lost 8 bases, J lost 7 bases, and 14 bases lay in between. The length of the CDR3 is 13 residues. Germline values: CDR1 SGHTA, CDR2 FQGTGA. Profiling relied on immunoSEQ multiplex PCR, and the TCRdb table lists in-frame clones only, not all of them. The repertoire includes under 150,000 clones, 92% of them detected once, and roughly 1% sits in the top ten. This receptor was identified in an adult who received the AZD1222 COVID-19 vaccine. This material consisted of peripheral blood, taken 28 days after the second AZD1222 dose. The J gene is TRBJ2-2, the V gene TRBV7-3, with D perhaps TRBD2 (6 bases). The CDR3 here is CASRENYGGELFF. The CDR3 DNA reads TGTGCCAGCCGGGAGAATTATGGCGGGGAGCTGTTTTTT. The whole variable domain, remainder taken from reference TRBV7-3 and TRBJ2-2, is GAGVSQTPSNKVTEKGKYVELRCDPISGHTALYWYRQSLGQGPEFLIYFQGTGAADDSGLPNDRFFAVRPEGSVSTLKIQRTERGDSAVYLCASRENYGGELFFGEGSRLTVL.